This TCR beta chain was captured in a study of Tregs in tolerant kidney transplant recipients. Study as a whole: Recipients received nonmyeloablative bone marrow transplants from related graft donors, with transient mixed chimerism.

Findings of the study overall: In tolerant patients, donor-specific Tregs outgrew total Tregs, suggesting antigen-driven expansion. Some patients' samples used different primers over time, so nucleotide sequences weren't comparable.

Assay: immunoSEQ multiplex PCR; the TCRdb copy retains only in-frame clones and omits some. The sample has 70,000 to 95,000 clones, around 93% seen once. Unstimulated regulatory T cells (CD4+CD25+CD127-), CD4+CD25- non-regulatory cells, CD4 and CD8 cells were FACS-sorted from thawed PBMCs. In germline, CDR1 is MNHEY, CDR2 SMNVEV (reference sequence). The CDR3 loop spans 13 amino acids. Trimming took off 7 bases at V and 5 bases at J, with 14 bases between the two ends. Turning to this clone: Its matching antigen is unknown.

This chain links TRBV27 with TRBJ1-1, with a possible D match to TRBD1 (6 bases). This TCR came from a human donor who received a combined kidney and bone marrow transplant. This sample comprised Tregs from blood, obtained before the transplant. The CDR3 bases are TGTGCCAGCACTTACAGGGCCGGGACTGAAGCTTTCTTT. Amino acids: CASTYRAGTEAFF.